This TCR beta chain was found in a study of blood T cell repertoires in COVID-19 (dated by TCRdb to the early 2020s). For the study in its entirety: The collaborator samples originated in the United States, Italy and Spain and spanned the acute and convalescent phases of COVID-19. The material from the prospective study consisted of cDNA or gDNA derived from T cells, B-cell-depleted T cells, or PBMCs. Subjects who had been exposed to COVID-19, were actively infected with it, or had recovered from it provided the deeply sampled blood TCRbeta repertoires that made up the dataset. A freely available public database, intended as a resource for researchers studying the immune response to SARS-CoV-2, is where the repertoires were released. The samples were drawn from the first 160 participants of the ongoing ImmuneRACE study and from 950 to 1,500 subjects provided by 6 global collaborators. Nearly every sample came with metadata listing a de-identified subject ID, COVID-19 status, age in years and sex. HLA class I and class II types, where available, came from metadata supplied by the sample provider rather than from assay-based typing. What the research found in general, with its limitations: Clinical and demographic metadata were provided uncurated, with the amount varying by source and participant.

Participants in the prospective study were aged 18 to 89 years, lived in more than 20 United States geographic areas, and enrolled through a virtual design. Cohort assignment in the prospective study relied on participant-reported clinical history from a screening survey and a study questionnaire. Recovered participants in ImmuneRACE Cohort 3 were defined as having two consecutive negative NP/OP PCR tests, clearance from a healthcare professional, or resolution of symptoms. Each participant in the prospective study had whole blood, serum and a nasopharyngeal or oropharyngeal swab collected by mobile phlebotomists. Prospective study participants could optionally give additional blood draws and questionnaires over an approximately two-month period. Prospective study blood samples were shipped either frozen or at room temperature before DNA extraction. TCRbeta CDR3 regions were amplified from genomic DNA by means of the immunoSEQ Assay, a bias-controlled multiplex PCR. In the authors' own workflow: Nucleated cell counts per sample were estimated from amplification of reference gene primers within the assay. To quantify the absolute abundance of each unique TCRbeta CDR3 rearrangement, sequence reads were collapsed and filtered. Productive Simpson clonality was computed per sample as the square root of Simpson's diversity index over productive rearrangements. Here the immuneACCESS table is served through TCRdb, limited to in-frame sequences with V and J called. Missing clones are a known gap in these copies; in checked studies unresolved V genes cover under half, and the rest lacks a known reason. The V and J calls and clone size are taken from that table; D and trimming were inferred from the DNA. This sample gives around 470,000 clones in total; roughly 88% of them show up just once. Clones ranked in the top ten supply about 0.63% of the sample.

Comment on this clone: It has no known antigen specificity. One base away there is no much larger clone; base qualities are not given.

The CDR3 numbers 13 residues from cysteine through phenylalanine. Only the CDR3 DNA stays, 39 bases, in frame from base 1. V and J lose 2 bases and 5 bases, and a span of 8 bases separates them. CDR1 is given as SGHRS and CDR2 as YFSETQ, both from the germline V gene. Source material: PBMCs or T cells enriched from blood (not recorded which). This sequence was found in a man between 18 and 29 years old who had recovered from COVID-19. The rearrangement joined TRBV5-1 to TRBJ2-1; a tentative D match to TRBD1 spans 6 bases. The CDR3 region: CASSLQGNNEQFF. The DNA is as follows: TGCGCCAGCAGCTTACAGGGAAACAATGAGCAGTTCTTC.